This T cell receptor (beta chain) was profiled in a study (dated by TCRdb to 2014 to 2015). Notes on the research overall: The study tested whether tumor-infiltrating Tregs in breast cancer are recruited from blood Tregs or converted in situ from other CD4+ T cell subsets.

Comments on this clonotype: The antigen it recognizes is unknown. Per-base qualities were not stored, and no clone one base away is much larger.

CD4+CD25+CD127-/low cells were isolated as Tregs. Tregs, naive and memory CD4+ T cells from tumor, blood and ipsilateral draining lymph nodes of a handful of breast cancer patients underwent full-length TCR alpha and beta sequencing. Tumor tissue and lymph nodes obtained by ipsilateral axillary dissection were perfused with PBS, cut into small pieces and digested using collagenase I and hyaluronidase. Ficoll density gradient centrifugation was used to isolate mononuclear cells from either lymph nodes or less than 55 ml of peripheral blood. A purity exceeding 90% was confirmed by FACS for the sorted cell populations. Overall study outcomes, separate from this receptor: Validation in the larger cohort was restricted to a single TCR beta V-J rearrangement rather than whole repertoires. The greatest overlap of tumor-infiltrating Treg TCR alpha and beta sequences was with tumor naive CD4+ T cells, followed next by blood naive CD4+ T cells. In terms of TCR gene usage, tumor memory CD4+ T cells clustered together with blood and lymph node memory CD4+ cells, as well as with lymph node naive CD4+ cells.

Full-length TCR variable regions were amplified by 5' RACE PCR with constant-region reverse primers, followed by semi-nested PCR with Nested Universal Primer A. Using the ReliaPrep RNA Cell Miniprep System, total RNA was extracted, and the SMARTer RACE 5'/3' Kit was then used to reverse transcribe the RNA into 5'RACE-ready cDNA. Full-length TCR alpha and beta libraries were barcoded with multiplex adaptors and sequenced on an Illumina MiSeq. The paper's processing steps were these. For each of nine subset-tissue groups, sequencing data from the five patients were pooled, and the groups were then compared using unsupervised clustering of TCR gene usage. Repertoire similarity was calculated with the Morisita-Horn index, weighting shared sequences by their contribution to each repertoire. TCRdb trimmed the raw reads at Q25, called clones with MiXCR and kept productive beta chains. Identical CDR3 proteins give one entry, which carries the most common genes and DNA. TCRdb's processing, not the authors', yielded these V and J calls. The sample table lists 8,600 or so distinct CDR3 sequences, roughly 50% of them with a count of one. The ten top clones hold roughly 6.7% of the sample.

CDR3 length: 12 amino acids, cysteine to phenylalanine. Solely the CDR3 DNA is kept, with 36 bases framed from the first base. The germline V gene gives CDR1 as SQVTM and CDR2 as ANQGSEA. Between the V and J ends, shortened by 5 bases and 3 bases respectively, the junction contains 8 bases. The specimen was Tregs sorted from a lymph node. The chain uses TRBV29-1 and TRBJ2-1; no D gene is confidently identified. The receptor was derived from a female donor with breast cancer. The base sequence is TGCAGCGTTTCAGACGGCTACAATGAGCAGTTCTTC. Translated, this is CSVSDGYNEQFF.